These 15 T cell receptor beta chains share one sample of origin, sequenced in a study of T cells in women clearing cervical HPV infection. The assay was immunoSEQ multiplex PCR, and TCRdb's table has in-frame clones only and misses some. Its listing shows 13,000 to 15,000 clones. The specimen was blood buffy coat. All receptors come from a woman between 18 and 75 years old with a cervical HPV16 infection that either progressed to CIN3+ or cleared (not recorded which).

This CDR3 is CASSPTGDTQYF. CDR3 DNA (partial): TGTGCCAGCAGCCCCACCGGAGATACG. The chain has TRBV12-3 or TRBV12-4 and TRBJ2-3; D is unresolved. The read falls 3 residues short of the CDR3 end, and the missing part is taken from the germline J gene. The CDR3 spans 12 residues. Trimming removed 6 bases from V and 5 bases from J, with 9 bases in between.

The CDR3 spells CASRPKDRGYGYTF. CDR3 DNA, as far as it was read: TGTGCCAGCAGGCCAAAGGACAGGGGCTATGGC. V and J are TRBV28 and TRBJ1-2, with 9 nucleotides matching TRBD1. Read sequence stops 3 residues before the CDR3 end, and the germline J gene provides the missing end. Germline values: CDR1 MDHEN, CDR2 SYDVKM. Trimming removed 6 bases from V and 4 bases from J; junction bases left unmatched: 6. This CDR3 region has 14 residues.

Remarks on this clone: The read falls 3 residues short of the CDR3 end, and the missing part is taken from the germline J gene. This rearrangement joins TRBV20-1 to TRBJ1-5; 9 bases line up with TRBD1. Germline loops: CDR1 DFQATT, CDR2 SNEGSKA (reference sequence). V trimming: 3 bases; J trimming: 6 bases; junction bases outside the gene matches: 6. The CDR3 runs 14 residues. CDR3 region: CSARGQGDIQPQHF. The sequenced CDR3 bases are TGCAGTGCTAGGGGACAGGGTGACATTCAGCCC.

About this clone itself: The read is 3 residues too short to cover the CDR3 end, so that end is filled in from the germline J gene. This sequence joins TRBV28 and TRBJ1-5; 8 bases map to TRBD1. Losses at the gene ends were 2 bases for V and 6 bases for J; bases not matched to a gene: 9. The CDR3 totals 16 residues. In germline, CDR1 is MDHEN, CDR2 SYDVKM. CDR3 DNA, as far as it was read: TGTGCCAGCAGTTTAAGGGCAGGGGGCGCGGGTCAGCCC. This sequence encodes CASSLRAGGAGQP. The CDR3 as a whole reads CASSLRAGGAGQPQHF.

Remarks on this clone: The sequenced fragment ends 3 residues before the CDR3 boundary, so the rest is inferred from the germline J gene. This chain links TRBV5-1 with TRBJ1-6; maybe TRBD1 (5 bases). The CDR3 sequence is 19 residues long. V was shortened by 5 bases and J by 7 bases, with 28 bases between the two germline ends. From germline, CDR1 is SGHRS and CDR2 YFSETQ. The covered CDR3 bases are TGCGCCAGCAGGGGGTCAACAGGCGGGGGGTTCGGTGCGAATTCACCC. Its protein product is CASRGSTGGGFGANSP. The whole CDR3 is CASRGSTGGGFGANSPLHF.

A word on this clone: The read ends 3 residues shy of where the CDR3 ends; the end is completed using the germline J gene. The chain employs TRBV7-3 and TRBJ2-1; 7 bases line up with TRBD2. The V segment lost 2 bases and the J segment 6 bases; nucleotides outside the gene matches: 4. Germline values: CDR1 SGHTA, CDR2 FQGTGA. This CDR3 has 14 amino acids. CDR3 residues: CASSLSSGSNEQFF. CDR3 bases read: TGTGCCAGCAGCTTATCTAGCGGCTCCAATGAG. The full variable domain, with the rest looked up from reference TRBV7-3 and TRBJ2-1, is GAGVSQTPSNKVTEKGKYVELRCDPISGHTALYWYRQSLGQGPEFLIYFQGTGAADDSGLPNDRFFAVRPEGSVSTLKIQRTERGDSAVYLCASSLSSGSNEQFFGPGTRLTVL.

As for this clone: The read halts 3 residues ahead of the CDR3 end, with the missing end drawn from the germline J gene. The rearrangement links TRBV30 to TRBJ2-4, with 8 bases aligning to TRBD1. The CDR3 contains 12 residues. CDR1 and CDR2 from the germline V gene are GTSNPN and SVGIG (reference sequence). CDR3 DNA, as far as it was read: TGTGCCTGGAGGGACAGGGCGGGTGGT. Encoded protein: CAWRDRAGG. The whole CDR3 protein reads CAWRDRAGGQYF.

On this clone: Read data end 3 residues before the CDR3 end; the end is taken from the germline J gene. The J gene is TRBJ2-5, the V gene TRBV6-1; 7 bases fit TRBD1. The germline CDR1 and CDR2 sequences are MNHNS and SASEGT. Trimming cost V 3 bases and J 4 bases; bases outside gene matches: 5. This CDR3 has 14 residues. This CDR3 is CASSETGLIETQYF. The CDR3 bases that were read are TGTGCCAGCAGTGAGACAGGGTTAATAGAGACC.

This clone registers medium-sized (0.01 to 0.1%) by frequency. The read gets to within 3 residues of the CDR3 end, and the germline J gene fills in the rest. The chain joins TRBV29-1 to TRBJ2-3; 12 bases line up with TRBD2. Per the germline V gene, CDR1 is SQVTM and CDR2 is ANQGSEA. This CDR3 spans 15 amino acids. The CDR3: CSVGMGLAGGETQYF. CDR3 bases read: TGCAGCGTTGGAATGGGACTAGCGGGCGGAGAGACG.

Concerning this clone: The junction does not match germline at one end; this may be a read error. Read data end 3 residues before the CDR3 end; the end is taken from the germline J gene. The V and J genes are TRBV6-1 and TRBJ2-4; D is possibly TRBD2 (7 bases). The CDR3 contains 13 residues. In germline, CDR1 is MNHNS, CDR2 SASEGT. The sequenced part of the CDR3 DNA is TGTGCCAGCAGGGAAGGGAGGGGGTACGGT. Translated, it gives CASREGRGYG. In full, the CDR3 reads CASREGRGYGQYF.

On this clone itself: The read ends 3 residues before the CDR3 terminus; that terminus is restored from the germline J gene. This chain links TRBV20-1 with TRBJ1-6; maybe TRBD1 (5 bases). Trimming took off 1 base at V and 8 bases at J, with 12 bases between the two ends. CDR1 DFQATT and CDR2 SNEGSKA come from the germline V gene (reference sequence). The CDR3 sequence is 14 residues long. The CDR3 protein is CSARVAQGDSPLHF. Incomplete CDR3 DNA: TGCAGTGCTAGAGTGGCCCAAGGGGATTCACCC.

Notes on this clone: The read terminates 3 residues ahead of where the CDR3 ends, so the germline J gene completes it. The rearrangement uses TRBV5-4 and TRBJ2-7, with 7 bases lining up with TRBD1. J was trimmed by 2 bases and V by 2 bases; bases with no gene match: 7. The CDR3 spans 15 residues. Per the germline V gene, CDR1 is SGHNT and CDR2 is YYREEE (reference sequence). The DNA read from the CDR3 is TGTGCCAGCAGCTTCCCGGGACAGCGGACCTACGAG. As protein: CASSFPGQRTYE. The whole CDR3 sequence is CASSFPGQRTYEQYF.

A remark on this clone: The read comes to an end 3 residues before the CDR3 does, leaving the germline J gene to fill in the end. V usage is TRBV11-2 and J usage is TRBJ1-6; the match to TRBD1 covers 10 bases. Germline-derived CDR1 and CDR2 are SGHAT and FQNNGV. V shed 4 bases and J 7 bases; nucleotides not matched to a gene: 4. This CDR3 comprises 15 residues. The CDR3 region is CASSWDRGENSPLHF. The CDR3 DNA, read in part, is TGTGCCAGCAGCTGGGACAGGGGCGAGAATTCACCC.

The CDR3 is CASSSGQGGRSPLHF. Partial CDR3 DNA: TGTGCCAGCAGCTCGGGTCAGGGTGGCCGTTCACCC. The chain has TRBV11-2 and TRBJ1-6; TRBD1 might be the D (5 bases). The read terminates 3 residues before the CDR3 end, so the remaining end is supplied by the germline J gene. Per germline, CDR1 SGHAT and CDR2 FQNNGV. This CDR3 spans 15 amino acids. V was pared by 4 bases and J by 9 bases, with 16 bases between.

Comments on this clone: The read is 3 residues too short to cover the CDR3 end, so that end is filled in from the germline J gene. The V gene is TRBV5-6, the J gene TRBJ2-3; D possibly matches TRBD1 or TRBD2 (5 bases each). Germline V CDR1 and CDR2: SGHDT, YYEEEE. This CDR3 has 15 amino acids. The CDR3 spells CASSFTGRVRETQYF. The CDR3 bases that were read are TGTGCCAGCAGCTTCACAGGCAGGGTCAGGGAGACG. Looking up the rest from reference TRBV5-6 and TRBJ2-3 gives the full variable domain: DAGVTQSPTHLIKTRGQQVTLRCSPKSGHDTVSWYQQALGQGPQFIFQYYEEEERQRGNFPDRFSGHQFPNYSSELNVNALLLGDSALYLCASSFTGRVRETQYFGPGTRLTVL.